This T cell receptor (beta chain) derives from a study of CD8+ T cells in alopecia areata. Extracted RNA was reverse transcribed, and the resulting cDNA served as sequencing template. Libraries were prepared by immunoSEQ multiplex PCR; TCRdb keeps only in-frame clonotypes and omits some of them. The table has about 150,000 clones, roughly 44% seen once. Only a few counts were recorded for this clone. V lost 4 bases, J lost 6 bases, and 13 bases lay in between. Germline V gene data show CDR1 as SGHRS and CDR2 as YFSETQ. CDR3 length: 14 residues. The chain is built from TRBV5-1 and TRBJ1-4; D gene ambiguous. This TCR was sampled from a human donor with alopecia areata. Sequenced input: CD4+ T cells sorted from blood. The DNA for the CDR3 is TGCGCCAGCAGCATTGGGCCTACGGATGAAAAACTGTTTTTT. This codes for CASSIGPTDEKLFF.